This T cell receptor (beta chain) was captured in a study of response to subunit inactivated influenza vaccine. One entry per CDR3 protein, called by TCRdb with MiXCR from the RT-PCR reads. Of a few hundred thousand distinct CDR3 sequences in the sample, 13% to 15% were seen once. Study results and limitations: The authors proposed limited new T cell recruitment per seasonal influenza vaccination.

This clonotype appeared a few times. What it binds is not known. V was clipped by 2 bases and J by 5 bases, with 15 bases between them. This CDR3 comprises 15 residues. Germline CDR1 MNHEY, CDR2 SVGEGT. V usage is TRBV6-2 or TRBV6-3 and J usage is TRBJ2-5, with D tentatively TRBD2 (5 bases). This specimen was PBMCs from blood, taken approximately 13 days after vaccination. The clonotype comes from a man in his fifties who received an inactivated influenza vaccine. CDR3 protein: CASSYGWGDRETQYF. The CDR3 nucleotides are TGTGCCAGCAGTTACGGTTGGGGAGATCGGGAGACCCAGTACTTC.